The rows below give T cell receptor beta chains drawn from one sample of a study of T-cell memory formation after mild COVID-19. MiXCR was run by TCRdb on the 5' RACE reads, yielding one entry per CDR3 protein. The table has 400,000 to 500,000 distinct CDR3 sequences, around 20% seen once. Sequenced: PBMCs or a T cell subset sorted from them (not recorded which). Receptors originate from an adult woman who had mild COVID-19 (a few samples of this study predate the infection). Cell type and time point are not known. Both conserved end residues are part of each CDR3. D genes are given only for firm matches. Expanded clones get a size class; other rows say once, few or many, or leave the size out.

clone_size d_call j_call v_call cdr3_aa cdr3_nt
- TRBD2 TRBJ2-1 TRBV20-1 CSARSSGGPNEQFF TGCAGTGCTAGGTCCAGCGGGGGCCCTAATGAGCAGTTCTTC
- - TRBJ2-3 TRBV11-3 CAIRVGTGIEDTQYF TGTGCCATCAGGGTGGGCACAGGGATAGAAGATACGCAGTATTTT
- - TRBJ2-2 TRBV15 CATSRDHLGAGELFF TGTGCCACCAGCAGAGACCACCTGGGGGCCGGGGAGCTGTTTTTT
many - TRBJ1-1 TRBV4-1 CASRTLPGNTEAFF TGCGCCAGCAGAACCCTCCCGGGGAACACTGAAGCTTTCTTT
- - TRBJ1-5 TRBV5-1 CASSPGEGRNQPQHF TGCGCCAGCAGCCCCGGGGAGGGGAGAAATCAGCCCCAGCATTTT
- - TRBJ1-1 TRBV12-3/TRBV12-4 CASSLGAGVTFQRAFF TGTGCCAGCAGTTTAGGGGCAGGGGTTACTTTCCAGAGAGCTTTCTTT
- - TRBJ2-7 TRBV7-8 CASSVIWGAEQYF TGTGCCAGCAGCGTTATTTGGGGCGCCGAGCAGTACTTC
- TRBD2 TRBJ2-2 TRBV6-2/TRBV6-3 CATTRTSRSTGELFF TGTGCCACCACGCGGACTAGCAGATCCACCGGGGAGCTGTTTTTT
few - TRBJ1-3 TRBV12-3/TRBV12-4 CASSPQGTGNTIYF TGTGCCAGCAGTCCGCAGGGGACTGGAAACACCATATATTTT
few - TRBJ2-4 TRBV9 CASSSGGVAKNIQYF TGTGCCAGCAGCTCCGGTGGGGTGGCCAAAAACATTCAGTACTTC
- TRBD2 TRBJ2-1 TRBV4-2 CASSQAGGAWDEQFF TGTGCCAGCAGCCAAGCGGGGGGGGCCTGGGATGAGCAGTTCTTC
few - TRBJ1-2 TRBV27 CASSLALSGAGGYTF TGTGCCAGCAGTTTAGCCCTCTCCGGGGCGGGGGGCTACACCTTC
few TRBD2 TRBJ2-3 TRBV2 CASRVAGHTDTQYF TGTGCCAGCAGGGTAGCGGGACACACAGATACGCAGTATTTT
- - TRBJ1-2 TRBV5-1 CASSSQGAGYTF TGCGCCAGCAGCTCACAAGGGGCCGGCTACACCTTC
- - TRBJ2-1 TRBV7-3 CASSLVHVGGNEQFF TGTGCCAGCAGCTTAGTTCACGTCGGGGGCAATGAGCAGTTCTTC
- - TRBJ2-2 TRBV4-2 CASSPRGEGRTGELFF TGTGCCAGCAGTCCAAGGGGAGAGGGCCGCACCGGGGAGCTGTTTTTT
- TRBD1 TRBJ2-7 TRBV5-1 CASSRGDRGTSYEQYF TGCGCCAGCAGCCGGGGTGACAGGGGCACCTCCTACGAGCAGTACTTC
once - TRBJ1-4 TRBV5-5 CASTGSANEKLFF TGTGCCAGTACAGGGTCGGCTAATGAAAAACTGTTTTTT
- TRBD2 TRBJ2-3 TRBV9 CASSVGGLAGTGGDTQYF TGTGCCAGCAGCGTAGGAGGACTAGCGGGTACTGGCGGAGATACGCAGTATTTT
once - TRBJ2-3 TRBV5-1 CASSLGSAGARTDTQYF TGCGCCAGCAGCTTGGGGTCCGCAGGGGCTAGGACAGATACGCAGTATTTT
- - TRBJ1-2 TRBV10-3 CAISGDGHGYTF TGTGCCATCAGTGGTGACGGCCATGGCTACACCTTC
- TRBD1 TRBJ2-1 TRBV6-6 CASSYSQWGGQGYNEQFF TGTGCCAGCAGTTACTCGCAATGGGGGGGACAGGGTTACAATGAGCAGTTCTTC
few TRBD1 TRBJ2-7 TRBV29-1 CSAAGTEISYEQYF TGCAGCGCTGCCGGGACAGAGATCTCCTACGAGCAGTACTTC
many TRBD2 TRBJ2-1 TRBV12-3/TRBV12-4 CASSLASGGYNEQFF TGTGCCAGCAGTTTGGCTAGCGGGGGTTACAATGAGCAGTTCTTC
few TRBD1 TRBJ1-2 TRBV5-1 CASSPTGAGYGYTF TGCGCCAGCAGCCCGACAGGGGCGGGCTATGGCTACACCTTC
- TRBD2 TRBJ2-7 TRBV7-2 CASRDTSGPYEQYF TGTGCCAGCAGAGATACTAGCGGCCCCTACGAGCAGTACTTC
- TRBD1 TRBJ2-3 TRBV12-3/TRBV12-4 CASIRDRAFTDTQYF TGTGCCAGCATTCGTGACAGGGCCTTCACAGATACGCAGTATTTT
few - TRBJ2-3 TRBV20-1 CSAEGMDTQYF TGCAGTGCTGAAGGGATGGATACGCAGTATTTT
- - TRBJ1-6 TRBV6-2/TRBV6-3 CASSYWQSAPLHF TGTGCCAGCAGTTACTGGCAGAGCGCACCCCTCCACTTT
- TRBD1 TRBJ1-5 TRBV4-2 CASSQEWGVQGGNQPQHF TGTGCCAGCAGCCAAGAGTGGGGAGTGCAGGGGGGCAATCAGCCCCAGCATTTT
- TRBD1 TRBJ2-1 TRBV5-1 CASSLGDRGGNEQFF TGCGCCAGCAGCTTAGGGGACAGGGGGGGCAATGAGCAGTTCTTC
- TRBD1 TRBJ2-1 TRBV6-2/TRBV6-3 CASSEPRGWNEQFF TGTGCCAGCAGTGAACCCAGGGGGTGGAATGAGCAGTTCTTC
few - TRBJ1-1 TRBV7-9 CASSLEGRVRAFF TGTGCCAGCAGCTTAGAGGGCAGGGTCCGGGCTTTCTTT
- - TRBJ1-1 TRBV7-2 CASSLAGTVNTEAFF TGTGCCAGCAGCTTAGCCGGGACGGTGAACACTGAAGCTTTCTTT
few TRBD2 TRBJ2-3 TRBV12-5 CASGLVLAGDTDTQYF TGTGCTAGTGGTTTGGTCCTAGCGGGGGACACAGATACGCAGTATTTT
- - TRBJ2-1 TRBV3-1 CASSQDHATASNEQFF TGTGCCAGCAGCCAAGATCACGCGACAGCGTCGAATGAGCAGTTCTTC
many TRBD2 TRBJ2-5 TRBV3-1 CASSLRTSGRQTQYF TGTGCCAGCAGCCTAAGGACTAGCGGGAGGCAGACCCAGTACTTC
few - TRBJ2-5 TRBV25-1 CASSDSGEGGTQYF TGTGCCAGCAGTGACTCAGGGGAGGGGGGGACCCAGTACTTC
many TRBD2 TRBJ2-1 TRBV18 CASSPGLAGGYNEQFF TGTGCCAGCTCACCAGGACTAGCGGGGGGGTACAATGAGCAGTTCTTC
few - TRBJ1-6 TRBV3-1 CASSQDPAPGHGLGSLHF TGTGCCAGCAGCCAAGATCCGGCGCCGGGGCACGGCCTAGGGTCCCTCCACTTT
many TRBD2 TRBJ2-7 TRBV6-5 CASSLTPSGRSYEQYF TGTGCCAGCAGCCTGACACCAAGCGGGAGAAGCTACGAGCAGTACTTC
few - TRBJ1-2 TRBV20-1 CSGTPTNYGYTF TGCAGTGGGACACCGACTAACTATGGCTACACCTTC
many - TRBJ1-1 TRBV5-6 CASSLGLGNTEAFF TGTGCCAGCAGCTTGGGTCTTGGGAACACTGAAGCTTTCTTT
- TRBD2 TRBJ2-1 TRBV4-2 CASSPRQRGGNNEQFF TGTGCCAGCAGCCCCAGGCAGCGGGGGGGAAACAATGAGCAGTTCTTC
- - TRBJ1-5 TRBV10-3 CAISESTERQPQHF TGTGCCATCAGTGAGTCGACAGAGAGACAGCCCCAGCATTTT
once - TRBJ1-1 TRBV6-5 CASSYSNRGRVGEAFF TGTGCCAGCAGTTACTCGAATCGGGGGCGCGTCGGTGAAGCTTTCTTT
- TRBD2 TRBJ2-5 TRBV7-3 CASSLGLADKETQYF TGTGCCAGCAGCTTGGGACTAGCGGATAAAGAGACCCAGTACTTC
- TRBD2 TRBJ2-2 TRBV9 CASSTRAAGGGTGELFF TGTGCCAGCAGCACCCGAGCTGCGGGGGGAGGGACCGGGGAGCTGTTTTTT
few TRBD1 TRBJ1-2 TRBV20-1 CSATGGTYGYTF TGCAGTGCCACAGGGGGAACTTATGGCTACACCTTC
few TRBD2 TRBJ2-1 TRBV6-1 CASSEASGGYNEQFF TGTGCCAGCAGTGAAGCTAGCGGGGGTTACAATGAGCAGTTCTTC
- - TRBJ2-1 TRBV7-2 CASSPFNEQFF TGTGCCAGCAGCCCCTTCAATGAGCAGTTCTTC
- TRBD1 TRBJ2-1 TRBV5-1 CASSPGQSYNEQFF TGCGCCAGCAGCCCGGGACAGTCCTACAATGAGCAGTTCTTC
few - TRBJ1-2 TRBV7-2 CASSLEQGATYGYTF TGTGCCAGCAGCTTAGAACAGGGTGCCACGTATGGCTACACCTTC
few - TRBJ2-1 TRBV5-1 CASSLGSHQSSYNEQFF TGCGCCAGCAGCTTGGGGTCCCACCAGAGCTCCTACAATGAGCAGTTCTTC
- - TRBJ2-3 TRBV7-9 CASSLRRQGLGDTQYF TGTGCCAGCAGCTTAAGGCGGCAGGGCTTGGGGGATACGCAGTATTTT
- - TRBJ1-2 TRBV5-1 CASKWEGDYGYTF TGCGCCAGCAAATGGGAAGGGGACTATGGCTACACCTTC
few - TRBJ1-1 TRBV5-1 CASSLYGTGAFF TGCGCCAGCAGCTTGTATGGGACCGGAGCTTTCTTT